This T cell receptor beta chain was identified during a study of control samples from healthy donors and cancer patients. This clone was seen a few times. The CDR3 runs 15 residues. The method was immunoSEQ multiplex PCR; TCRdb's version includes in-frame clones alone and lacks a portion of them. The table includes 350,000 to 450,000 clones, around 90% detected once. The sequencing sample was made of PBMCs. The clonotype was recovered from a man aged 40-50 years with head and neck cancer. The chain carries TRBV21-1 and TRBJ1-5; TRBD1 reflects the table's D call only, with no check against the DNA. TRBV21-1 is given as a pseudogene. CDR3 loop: CASSKVAQGDQPQHF. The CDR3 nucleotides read TGTGCCAGCAGCAAAGTTGCGCAGGGCGATCAGCCCCAGCATTTT.